The 18 T cell receptor beta chains below all came from one sample that was sequenced in a study of T cell clonality in common variable immunodeficiency. Points from the study as a whole: Reportedly, TCR beta sequences from common variable immunodeficiency showed fewer deletions and N-nucleotide insertions.

Libraries were prepared by immunoSEQ multiplex PCR; TCRdb keeps only in-frame clonotypes and omits some of them. The table lists 30,000 to 35,000 clones, with no singletons. Their antigen targets remain unknown. Sequencing was carried out using peripheral blood mononuclear cells. The source of these receptors is a human donor with common variable immunodeficiency.

The sample holds many counts of this clone. The sequenced fragment ends 3 residues before the CDR3 boundary, so the rest is inferred from the germline J gene. V usage is TRBV9 and J usage is TRBJ1-4; possibly TRBD1 for D (6 bases). Trimming took off 0 bases at V and 8 bases at J, with 17 bases between the two ends. The CDR3 contains 16 residues. Germline values: CDR1 SGDLS, CDR2 YYNGEE. Partial CDR3 DNA: TGTGCCAGCAGCGTAGCTGCGGGGGGCGCGCAGGAAAAA. It translates to CASSVAAGGAQEK. The full CDR3 is CASSVAAGGAQEKLFF.

This clone appeared many times. The read finishes 3 residues shy of the CDR3 end, and the germline J gene is used to complete it. The V and J genes are TRBV5-6 and TRBJ1-2; 10 nucleotides agree with TRBD1. Germline CDR1 reads SGHDT; CDR2 reads YYEEEE. V shed 0 bases and J 7 bases; nucleotides not matched to a gene: 6. The CDR3 contains 15 residues. Here the CDR3 reads CASSLGGTGVGGYTF. The CDR3 DNA, read in part, is TGTGCCAGCAGCTTGGGGGGGACAGGGGTTGGTGGC.

On this clone: Read sequence stops 3 residues before the CDR3 end, and the germline J gene provides the missing end. The chain couples TRBV7-9 to TRBJ1-5, with TRBD1 identical over 7 bases. With 1 base clipped from V and 5 bases from J, the junction kept 5 bases outside the gene matches. This CDR3 contains 15 residues. The V gene's germline CDR1 is SEHNR and CDR2 FQNEAQ (reference sequence). CDR3 DNA, as far as it was read: TGTGCCAGCAGCTTAGGAGGGACAGTGCATCAGCCC. It translates to CASSLGGTVHQP. The whole CDR3 sequence reads CASSLGGTVHQPQHF. Filled out from reference TRBV7-9 and TRBJ1-5, the complete variable domain reads DTGVSQNPRHKITKRGQNVTFRCDPISEHNRLYWYRQTLGQGPEFLTYFQNEAQLEKSRLLSDRFSAERPKGSFSTLEIQRTEQGDSAMYLCASSLGGTVHQPQHFGDGTRLSIL.

Points on this clone: The read stops 3 residues short of the end of the CDR3; the missing end is completed from the germline J gene. The chain joins TRBV7-9 to TRBJ2-3; no firm D call. Per germline, CDR1 SEHNR and CDR2 FQNEAQ (reference sequence). V was cut by 0 bases and J by 4 bases, with 11 bases left in between. This CDR3 has 15 residues. The CDR3 bases that were read are TGTGCCAGCAGCTTAGCGCGTTTGACTCCAGATACG. Its protein product is CASSLARLTPDT. The CDR3 as a whole reads CASSLARLTPDTQYF.

This clone was found many times. The CDR3 end falls 3 residues outside the read, so it is completed with the germline J gene. The rearrangement uses TRBV7-3 and TRBJ1-2; D not resolved. V dropped 2 bases and J dropped 2 bases, with 12 bases sitting between them. The germline gives CDR1 SGHTA, CDR2 FQGTGA. The CDR3 has 15 residues. The DNA read from the CDR3 is TGTGCCAGCAGCTTAGGTGCGGGGTCCAACTATGGC. This gives the protein CASSLGAGSNYG. The CDR3 in its entirety is CASSLGAGSNYGYTF.

At least ten counts were recorded for this clone. The DNA read from the CDR3 is TGCAGCGTCGTCGGACAGGTTAGCACTGAA. It encodes CSVVGQVSTE. The complete CDR3 reads CSVVGQVSTEAFF. The chain recombines TRBV29-1 with TRBJ1-1; 7 nucleotides align to TRBD1. The DNA ends 3 residues before the CDR3 does, and the rest of the CDR3 is filled in from the germline J gene. The CDR3 contains 13 residues. Germline assignment: CDR1 SQVTM and CDR2 ANQGSEA. The junction had 8 bases not matched to a gene; V was cut back by 6 bases and J by 4 bases. The whole variable domain, filled in from reference TRBV29-1 and TRBJ1-1, reads SAVISQKPSRDICQRGTSLTIQCQVDSQVTMMFWYRQQPGQSLTLIATANQGSEATYESGFVIDKFPISRPNLTFSTLTVSNMSPEDSSIYLCSVVGQVSTEAFFGQGTRLTVV.

CDR3 bases read: TGCAGCGTTATAGATTACGAG. Its protein product is CSVIDYE. The full CDR3 reads CSVIDYEQYF. The V gene is TRBV29-1, the J gene TRBJ2-7; D gene unclear. The read comes to an end 3 residues before the CDR3 does, leaving the germline J gene to fill in the end. Trimming removed 5 bases at V and 4 bases at J, with 6 bases between. This CDR3 has 10 amino acids. Germline lookup yields CDR1 SQVTM and CDR2 ANQGSEA.

This clone was recorded at least ten times. The CDR3 is cut off 3 residues early in the read; its end comes from the germline J gene. The genes are TRBV30 and TRBJ2-3; 7 bases map to TRBD2. There are 17 residues in the CDR3. Unmatched junction bases numbered 9, after V lost 0 bases and J lost 0 bases. Germline V gene lookup returns CDR1 GTSNPN and CDR2 SVGIG (reference sequence). CDR3 loop: CAWSVRRLALSTDTQYF. Incomplete CDR3 DNA: TGTGCCTGGAGTGTACGGCGACTAGCCCTAAGCACAGATACG.

Of note for this clone: The CDR3 is cut off 3 residues early in the read; its end comes from the germline J gene. V is TRBV7-9 and J is TRBJ2-3; maybe TRBD2 (6 bases). Between the trimmed V and J ends, which lost 8 bases and 1 base, there was a span of 13 bases. Germline V CDR1 and CDR2: SEHNR, FQNEAQ (reference sequence). The CDR3 has 14 amino acids. The sequenced part of the CDR3 DNA is TGTGCCAGCCGTATGGCTAGCGGCACAGATACG. It translates to CASRMASGTDT. The whole CDR3 protein reads CASRMASGTDTQYF. Full variable domain (missing parts from reference TRBV7-9 and TRBJ2-3): DTGVSQNPRHKITKRGQNVTFRCDPISEHNRLYWYRQTLGQGPEFLTYFQNEAQLEKSRLLSDRFSAERPKGSFSTLEIQRTEQGDSAMYLCASRMASGTDTQYFGPGTRLTVL.

This clone was seen a few times. The junction shows a germline mismatch at one end, possibly a read error. Read sequence stops 3 residues before the CDR3 end, and the germline J gene provides the missing end. This sequence joins TRBV7-9 and TRBJ2-1; D is undetermined. The germline gives CDR1 SEHNR, CDR2 FQNEAQ (reference sequence). This CDR3 is 11 amino acids long. The part of the CDR3 DNA that was read is TGTTCCAGCAGCTTACCGAATGAG. It encodes CSSSLPNE. The complete CDR3 protein is CSSSLPNEQFF.

Notes on this clone: The read halts 3 residues ahead of the CDR3 end, with the missing end drawn from the germline J gene. The chain links TRBV19 to TRBJ2-3; 11 positions match TRBD2. J was trimmed by 2 bases and V by 5 bases; bases with no gene match: 3. Germline CDR1 LNHDA, CDR2 SQIVND (reference sequence). The CDR3 sequence is 15 residues long. CDR3 in amino acids: CASSSTSGTTDTQYF. CDR3 DNA, as far as it was read: TGTGCCAGTAGTTCGACTAGCGGGACCACAGATACG.

This clone was counted only a few times. Read coverage stops 3 residues before the CDR3 terminus; the germline J gene supplies the remainder. The chain joins TRBV6-2 or TRBV6-3 to TRBJ2-7, with 9 bases that match TRBD1. The CDR3 extends over 15 amino acids. With 1 base clipped from V and 2 bases from J, the junction kept 3 bases outside the gene matches. CDR1 is MNHEY and CDR2 is SVGEGT in the germline V gene. The DNA read from the CDR3 is TGTGCCAGCAGTTACTTTGGACAGGGGACCTACGAG. Protein product: CASSYFGQGTYE. In full, the CDR3 reads CASSYFGQGTYEQYF.

With respect to this clone: The CDR3 end is not reached by the read, which stops 3 residues before it; the germline J gene fills it in. This chain connects TRBV18 to TRBJ2-5; 11 bases align to TRBD2. Germline V gene lookup returns CDR1 KGHSH and CDR2 LQKENI. The junction had 19 bases not matched to a gene; V was cut back by 6 bases and J by 1 base. The CDR3 contains 20 residues. Here the CDR3 reads CASSSSARLAGRTTQETQYF. CDR3 DNA (partial): TGTGCCAGCTCCTCCTCTGCCCGACTAGCGGGACGGACTACCCAAGAGACC.

On this clone itself: The missing CDR3 end, 3 residues past where the read stops, is filled in from the germline J gene. This rearrangement joins TRBV20-1 to TRBJ2-7; 11 nucleotides line up with TRBD2. J was trimmed by 3 bases and V by 4 bases; bases with no gene match: 5. This CDR3 contains 14 residues. Germline CDR1 reads DFQATT; CDR2 reads SNEGSKA (reference sequence). CDR3: CSAMVGTSGYEQYF. The CDR3 bases that were read are TGCAGTGCTATGGTTGGGACTAGCGGCTACGAG.

This clone occurred many times. The missing CDR3 end, 3 residues past where the read stops, is filled in from the germline J gene. The chain recombines TRBV19 with TRBJ1-1, with a weak D call TRBD1 (5 bases). V was pared by 5 bases and J by 6 bases, with 7 bases between. The CDR3 runs to 11 residues. Germline lookup yields CDR1 LNHDA and CDR2 SQIVND (reference sequence). CDR3 residues: CASSPGAEAFF. The covered CDR3 bases are TGTGCCAGTAGTCCGGGGGCTGAA.

This clone was found many times. The read terminates 3 residues before the CDR3 end, so the remaining end is supplied by the germline J gene. This chain uses TRBV18 with TRBJ2-5, with 8 bases that match TRBD1. The CDR3 contains 15 residues. With 3 bases clipped from V and 5 bases from J, the junction kept 8 bases outside the gene matches. Germline V CDR1 and CDR2: KGHSH, LQKENI. CDR3 sequence reads: CASSPKDRVGETQYF. CDR3 bases read: TGTGCCAGCTCACCCAAGGACAGGGTTGGTGAGACC. The whole variable domain, remainder taken from reference TRBV18 and TRBJ2-5, is NAGVMQNPRHLVRRRGQEARLRCSPMKGHSHVYWYRQLPEEGLKFMVYLQKENIIDESGMPKERFSAEFPKEGPSILRIQQVVRGDSAAYFCASSPKDRVGETQYFGPGTRLLVL.

This clone was counted between two and nine times. Partial CDR3 DNA: TGTGCCAGCTCCCTTAGCGGGAACTCCTACAATGAG. Its translation: CASSLSGNSYNE. The CDR3 in its entirety is CASSLSGNSYNEQFF. V gene TRBV19 combines with J gene TRBJ2-1; 8 nucleotides match TRBD2. The CDR3 extends 3 residues past the end of the read, so its final part is completed from the germline J gene. The CDR3 contains 15 residues. In germline, CDR1 is LNHDA, CDR2 SQIVND (reference sequence). The V segment lost 9 bases and the J segment 0 bases; nucleotides outside the gene matches: 7.

This clone was found many times. Sequencing ends 3 residues short of the CDR3 end; the germline J gene provides the rest. V and J are TRBV14 and TRBJ1-2; D might be TRBD1 (5 bases). Per the germline V gene, CDR1 is SGHDN and CDR2 is FVKESK. The CDR3 is 14 amino acids. CDR3 region: CASSQVWGSSAYTF. The covered CDR3 bases are TGTGCCAGCAGCCAAGTGTGGGGCTCGTCGGCC. Full variable domain (remainder filled in from reference TRBV14 and TRBJ1-2): EAGVTQFPSHSVIEKGQTVTLRCDPISGHDNLYWYRRVMGKEIKFLLHFVKESKQDESGMPNNRFLAERTGGTYSTLKVQPAELEDSGVYFCASSQVWGSSAYTFGSGTRLTVV.